This TCR beta chain appears in the sequencing data of a study of OX40 agonist ivuxolimab in advanced cancers. Study-wide points: Expanded clones tended on average to be more numerous among CD8+ T cells than CD4+. The study did not work out the antigen specificity of the expanded peripheral T cells.

This CDR3 contains 18 residues. The data were produced by immunoSEQ multiplex PCR, yet TCRdb's version contains in-frame clones alone and is incomplete. The data show about 140,000 clones, with just over 90% seen just once and more than 0.9% held by the top ten. Comments on this clone: Its specificity is unknown.

The source was CD4+ or CD8+ T cells sorted from blood, collected in a trial of the OX40 agonist ivuxolimab. The TCR was taken from an adult with an advanced solid tumor such as melanoma, head and neck, liver or kidney cancer. The chain combines TRBV1 with TRBJ1-3. TRBV1 is reported as a pseudogene. CDR3: CTSSQDRVREPSGNTIYF. CDR3 bases: TGCACCAGCAGCCAAGATAGGGTCCGGGAGCCCTCTGGAAACACCATATATTTT.